This TCR beta chain originates from a study of T cell responses to AZD1222 COVID-19 vaccine. Clones were sequenced by immunoSEQ multiplex PCR, and TCRdb holds only the in-frame ones, with some missing. The sample carries 80,000 to 100,000 clones, around nine tenths recorded once. Germline values: CDR1 SGHTA, CDR2 FQGNSA. V trimming: 1 base; J trimming: 6 bases; junction bases outside the gene matches: 9. The CDR3 spans 17 residues. The rearrangement joins TRBV7-2 to TRBJ1-5, with 10 nucleotides matching TRBD1. The TCR was taken from an adult in good health. This specimen was peripheral blood, taken on day 0 of AZD1222 vaccination. The CDR3 protein is CASSLEGRDRGLQPQHF. DNA of the CDR3: TGTGCCAGCAGCTTAGAGGGCCGGGACAGGGGACTTCAGCCCCAGCATTTT.